This entry describes one T cell receptor beta chain. Its antigen is unknown. This specimen belongs to a study of CD8 T cells in Susac syndrome. About the research overall: Blood was drawn from Susac syndrome patients while they were therapy-naive, on corticosteroids, or on intravenous immunoglobulin alone. Study findings and constraints: Maximal CD8+ clonal expansion in Susac was observed within TEMRA cells and among active patients.

This CDR3 is 20 amino acids long. Trimming cost V 0 bases and J 2 bases; bases outside gene matches: 14. Germline CDR1 LGHNA, CDR2 YSLEER. Reverse transcription of about 0.5 to 1 ug RNA used random hexamers. Amplification of the TCR beta CDR3 was carried out by immunoSEQ multiplex PCR, which spanned a total of 54 Vbeta and 13 Jbeta segments. TCRdb passed the immunoSEQ multiplex PCR reads through MiXCR, listing each CDR3 protein once. This sample has 75,000 or so distinct CDR3 sequences, with about 94% found just once. The material sequenced was CD8+ T cells from PBMCs. V is TRBV4-3 and J is TRBJ2-1; 9 bases match TRBD2. The receptor comes from a human donor with Susac syndrome. The CDR3 bases are TGCGCCAGCAGCCAAGATAGCTCATCGCGGCGGGAGGGCCCCTACAATGAGCAGTTCTTC. Residues: CASSQDSSSRREGPYNEQFF.